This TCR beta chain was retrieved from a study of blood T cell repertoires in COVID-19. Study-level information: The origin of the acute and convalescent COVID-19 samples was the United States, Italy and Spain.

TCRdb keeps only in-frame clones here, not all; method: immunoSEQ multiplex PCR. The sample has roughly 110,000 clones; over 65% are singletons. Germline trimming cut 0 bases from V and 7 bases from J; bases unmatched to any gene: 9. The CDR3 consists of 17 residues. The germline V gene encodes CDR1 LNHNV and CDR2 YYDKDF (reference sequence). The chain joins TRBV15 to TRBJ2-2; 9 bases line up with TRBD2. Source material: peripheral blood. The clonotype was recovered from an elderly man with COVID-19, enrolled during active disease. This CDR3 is CATSRDWIAGAVGELFF. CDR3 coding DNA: TGTGCCACCAGCAGAGATTGGATAGCGGGAGCCGTCGGGGAGCTGTTTTTT.